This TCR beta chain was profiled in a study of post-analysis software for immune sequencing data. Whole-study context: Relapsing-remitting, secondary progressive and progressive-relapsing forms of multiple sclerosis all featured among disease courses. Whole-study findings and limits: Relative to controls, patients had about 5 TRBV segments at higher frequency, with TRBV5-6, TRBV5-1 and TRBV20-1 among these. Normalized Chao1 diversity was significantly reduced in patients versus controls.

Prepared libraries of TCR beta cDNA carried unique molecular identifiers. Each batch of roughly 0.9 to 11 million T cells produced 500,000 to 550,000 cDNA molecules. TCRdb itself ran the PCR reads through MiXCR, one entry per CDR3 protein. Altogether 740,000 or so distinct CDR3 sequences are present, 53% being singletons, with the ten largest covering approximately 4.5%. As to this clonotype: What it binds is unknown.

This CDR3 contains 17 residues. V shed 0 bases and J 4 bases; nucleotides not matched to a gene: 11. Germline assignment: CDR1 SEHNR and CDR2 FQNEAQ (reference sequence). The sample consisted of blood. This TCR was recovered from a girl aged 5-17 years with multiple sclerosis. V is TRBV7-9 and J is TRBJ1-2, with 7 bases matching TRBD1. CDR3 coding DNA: TGTGCCAGCAGCTTAGCGAGGGCGGGACAGCAATCCTATGGCTACACCTTC. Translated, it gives CASSLARAGQQSYGYTF.